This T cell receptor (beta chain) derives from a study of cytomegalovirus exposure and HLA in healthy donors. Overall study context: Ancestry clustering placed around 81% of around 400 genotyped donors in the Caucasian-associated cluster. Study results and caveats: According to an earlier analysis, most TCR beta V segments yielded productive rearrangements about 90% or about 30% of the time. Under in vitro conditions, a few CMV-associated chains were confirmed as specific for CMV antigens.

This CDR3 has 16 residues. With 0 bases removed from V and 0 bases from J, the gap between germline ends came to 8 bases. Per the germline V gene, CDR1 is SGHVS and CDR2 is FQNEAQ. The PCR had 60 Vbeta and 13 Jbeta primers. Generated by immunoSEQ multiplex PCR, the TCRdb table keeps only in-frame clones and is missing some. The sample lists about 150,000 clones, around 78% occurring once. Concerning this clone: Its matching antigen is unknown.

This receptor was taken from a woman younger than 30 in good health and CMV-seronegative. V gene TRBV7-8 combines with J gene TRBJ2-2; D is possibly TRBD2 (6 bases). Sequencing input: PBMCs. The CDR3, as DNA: TGTGCCAGCAGCTTAGCGCGGGATACGAACACCGGGGAGCTGTTTTTT. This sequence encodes CASSLARDTNTGELFF.